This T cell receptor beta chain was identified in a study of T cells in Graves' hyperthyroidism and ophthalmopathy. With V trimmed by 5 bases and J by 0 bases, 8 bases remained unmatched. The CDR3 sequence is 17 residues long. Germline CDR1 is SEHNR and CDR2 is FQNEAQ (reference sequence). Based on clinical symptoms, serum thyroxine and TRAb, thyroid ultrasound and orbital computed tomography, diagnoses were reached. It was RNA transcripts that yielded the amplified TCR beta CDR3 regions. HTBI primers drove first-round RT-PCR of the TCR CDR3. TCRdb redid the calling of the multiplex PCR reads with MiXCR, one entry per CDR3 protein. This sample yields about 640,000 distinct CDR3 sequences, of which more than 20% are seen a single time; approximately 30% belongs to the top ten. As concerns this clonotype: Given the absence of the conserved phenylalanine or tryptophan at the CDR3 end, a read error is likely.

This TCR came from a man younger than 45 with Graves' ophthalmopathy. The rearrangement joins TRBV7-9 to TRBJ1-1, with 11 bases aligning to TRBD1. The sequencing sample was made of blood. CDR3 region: CASSGQGARRLNTEAFL. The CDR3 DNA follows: TGTGCCAGCAGCGGACAGGGGGCGCGCCGGCTGAACACTGAAGCTTTCCTT.